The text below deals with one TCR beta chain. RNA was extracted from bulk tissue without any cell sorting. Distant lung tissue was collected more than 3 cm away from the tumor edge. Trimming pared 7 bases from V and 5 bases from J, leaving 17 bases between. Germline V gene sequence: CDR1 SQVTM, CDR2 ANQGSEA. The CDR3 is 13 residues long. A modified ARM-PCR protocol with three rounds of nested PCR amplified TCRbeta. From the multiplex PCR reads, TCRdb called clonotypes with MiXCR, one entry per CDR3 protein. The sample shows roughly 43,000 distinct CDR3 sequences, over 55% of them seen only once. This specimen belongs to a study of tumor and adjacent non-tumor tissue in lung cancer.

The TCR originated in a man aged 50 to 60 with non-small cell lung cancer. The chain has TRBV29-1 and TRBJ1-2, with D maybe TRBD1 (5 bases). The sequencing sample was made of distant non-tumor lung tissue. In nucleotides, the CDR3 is TGCAGCGCCGTGTCCAGGGTGAATTATGGCTACACCTTC. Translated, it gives CSAVSRVNYGYTF.